This T cell receptor beta chain emerged from a study of shared clonotypes between healthy human individuals. Regarding the study as a whole: Lower generation probabilities were found for non-shared clonotypes than for those shared by all four donors. The study generally estimated greater richness for naive than memory subsets.

CDR3 length equals 13 residues. Trimming removed 7 bases at V and 3 bases at J, with 14 bases between. From germline, CDR1 is SGHRS and CDR2 YFSETQ. The table lists this clone with a count of one. What it recognizes is unknown. The donors, healthy adults who were HIV-negative, had experienced no recent acute infections or vaccinations. The study drew all its donors from Caucasian adults living in Nashville, Tennessee. Profiled with immunoSEQ multiplex PCR; TCRdb holds only in-frame clones, not every one. The sample lists about 1 million clones; around 74% were seen once. The sequenced sample consisted of memory CD4+ T cells sorted from blood. The subset was: CD45RA-negative fraction. The receptor was derived from a man aged 18-30 years in good health. V gene TRBV5-1 combines with J gene TRBJ2-7; D is perhaps TRBD1 (6 bases). The CDR3 sequence: CASRRTANYEQYF. The CDR3 DNA reads TGCGCCAGCCGTAGGACAGCAAACTACGAGCAGTACTTC.